This entry lists 26 T cell receptor beta chains sequenced from one sample in a study of tissue T cells after allogeneic stem cell transplantation (dated by TCRdb to 2022 to 2024). The library was made by the immunoSEQ multiplex PCR assay. TCRdb took over this immuneACCESS table, retaining in-frame rearrangements with V and J assigned. Such tables are incomplete; in checked studies, under half of the missing clones stem from an unresolved V gene, and the remainder is unexplained. This sample comprises about 3,900 clones, roughly 70% of them detected only once. About a tenth of the sample is in the top ten clones. The sample's time point label, decoded: human tissue collected at research (rapid) autopsy. Sequencing was performed on left colon tissue, taken at autopsy. Receptor source: a woman between 18 and 50 years old with breast cancer.

The chain recombines TRBV11-2 with TRBJ2-7; a weak D match, TRBD1 (6 bases). With 5 bases removed from V and 3 bases from J, the gap between germline ends came to 11 bases. The CDR3 sequence is 13 residues long. Germline V lookup: CDR1 SGHAT, CDR2 FQNNGV. The CDR3: CASSPDRIYEQYF. For the CDR3, the DNA is TGTGCCAGCAGCCCAGACAGGATCTACGAGCAGTACTTC. The complete variable domain, with remaining parts taken from reference TRBV11-2 and TRBJ2-7, reads EAGVAQSPRYKIIEKRQSVAFWCNPISGHATLYWYQQILGQGPKLLIQFQNNGVVDDSQLPKDRFSAERLKGVDSTLKIQPAKLEDSAVYLCASSPDRIYEQYFGPGTRLTVT.

J is TRBJ2-1 and V is TRBV4-3; TRBD1 is a possible D gene (6 bases). The V and J ends lost 0 bases and 4 bases respectively, with 16 bases between them. In germline, CDR1 is LGHNA, CDR2 YSLEER. The CDR3 is 17 residues long. CDR3 sequence: CASSQDSRGSLYNEQFF. The CDR3, as DNA: TGCGCCAGCAGCCAAGATTCAAGGGGGAGCTTATACAATGAGCAGTTCTTC.

The chain joins TRBV7-3 to TRBJ2-1, with D hard to call. V lost 2 bases, J lost 5 bases, and 10 bases lay in between. Germline assignment: CDR1 SGHTA and CDR2 FQGTGA. The CDR3 length is 14 residues. The CDR3 nucleotides read TGTGCCAGCAGCTTAGCACTGGACCACAATGAGCAGTTCTTC. This encodes CASSLALDHNEQFF.

The sample holds one count of this clone. The gene calls are TRBV29-1 and TRBJ2-5; no definite D call. This CDR3 spans 13 amino acids. V lost 4 bases and J 2 bases, leaving 11 bases between the germline ends. Germline loops: CDR1 SQVTM, CDR2 ANQGSEA. For the CDR3, the DNA is TGCAGCGTTGGTAGGAGTGGGCAAGAGACCCAGTACTTC. Translation gives CSVGRSGQETQYF.

This clone has more than one count but fewer than ten. This chain links TRBV28 with TRBJ2-7, with unresolved D. V dropped 5 bases and J dropped 6 bases, with 11 bases sitting between them. Germline CDR1 reads MDHEN; CDR2 reads SYDVKM. The CDR3 runs 12 residues. As DNA, the CDR3 is TGTGCCAGCAGTACCAGTGGATCCGAGCAGTACTTC. It specifies CASSTSGSEQYF. Together with reference TRBV28 and TRBJ2-7, the CDR3 gives the full variable domain: DVKVTQSSRYLVKRTGEKVFLECVQDMDHENMFWYRQDPGLGLRLIYFSYDVKMKEKGDIPEGYSVSREKKERFSLILESASTNQTSMYLCASSTSGSEQYFGPGTRLTVT.

The rearrangement links TRBV7-3 to TRBJ2-4, with a possible D match to TRBD2 (6 bases). There are 13 residues in the CDR3. Deletions cut 8 bases from V and 8 bases from J, with 16 bases between. The V gene's germline CDR1 is SGHTA and CDR2 FQGTGA. The CDR3 spells CASGAGSGDIQYF. The CDR3 DNA is TGTGCCAGCGGTGCGGGGAGTGGGGACATTCAGTACTTC.

V is TRBV7-3 and J is TRBJ2-1; tentative D call: TRBD2 (6 bases). The CDR3 length is 13 residues. Per the germline V gene, CDR1 is SGHTA and CDR2 is FQGTGA. Trimming shortened V by 2 bases and J by 6 bases, and 8 bases separated the two germline ends. Here the CDR3 DNA reads TGTGCCAGCAGCTTACTAGCGTCCAATGAGCAGTTCTTC. It encodes CASSLLASNEQFF.

This clone was seen a handful of times. The chain is built from TRBV7-2 and TRBJ1-4; the D gene is possibly TRBD1 (5 bases). V shed 6 bases and J shed 0 bases, with 11 bases lying between them. The CDR3 totals 15 residues. Per the germline V gene, CDR1 is SGHTA and CDR2 is FQGNSA. The CDR3 protein is CASSLQQATNEKLFF. CDR3 DNA sequence: TGTGCCAGCAGTCTCCAACAGGCAACTAATGAAAAACTGTTTTTT.

About this clone itself: This may stem from a read error, because a much larger clone lies one nucleotide away. J is TRBJ2-2 and V is TRBV29-1; 10 nucleotides match TRBD2. With V trimmed by 4 bases and J by 6 bases, 5 bases remained unmatched. The CDR3 has 14 residues. The germline CDR1 and CDR2 sequences are SQVTM and ANQGSEA. The CDR3 reads CSVGASGGAGELFF. The CDR3, as DNA: TGCAGCGTTGGGGCTAGCGGGGGTGCCGGGGAGCTGTTTTTT.

This clone was seen a handful of times. The CDR3 DNA reads TGTGCCAGCAGTTACGACCCGGGACAGGGACTCGAGCAGTACTTC. Protein: CASSYDPGQGLEQYF. This sequence joins TRBV6-6 and TRBJ2-7; 9 positions match TRBD1. The germline gives CDR1 MNHNY, CDR2 SVGAGI (reference sequence). CDR3 length: 15 residues. Trimming at V came to 2 bases and at J to 6 bases, leaving 8 bases not matched to a gene.

The chain recombines TRBV5-4 with TRBJ2-2, with D possibly matching TRBD2 (5 bases). V was cut by 4 bases and J by 1 base, with 11 bases left in between. Germline CDR1 reads SGHNT; CDR2 reads YYREEE (reference sequence). The CDR3 length is 15 residues. The CDR3 region is CASSPLGVNTGELFF. For the CDR3, the DNA is TGTGCCAGCAGCCCTCTCGGGGTGAACACCGGGGAGCTGTTTTTT.

This clone was seen only once. The rearrangement uses TRBV4-1 and TRBJ1-2; D is undetermined. CDR3 length: 15 amino acids. Looked up from germline, CDR1 is MGHRA and CDR2 is YSYEKL. With 4 bases removed from V and 3 bases from J, the gap between germline ends came to 15 bases. The chain's CDR3 is CASSRLSRGDYGYTF. DNA for the CDR3: TGCGCCAGCAGCCGCCTATCCCGGGGTGACTATGGCTACACCTTC.

This chain links TRBV19 with TRBJ2-1; TRBD1 aligns across 8 bases. Trimming took 5 bases from V and 4 from J; bases not matched to a gene: 10. CDR1 LNHDA and CDR2 SQIVND come from the germline V gene (reference sequence). The CDR3 has 16 amino acids. CDR3 protein: CASSFSTGDPYNEQFF. The CDR3, as DNA: TGTGCCAGTAGTTTTTCGACAGGGGACCCTTACAATGAGCAGTTCTTC. The full variable domain, in which reference TRBV19 and TRBJ2-1 provide the parts outside the CDR3, is DGGITQSPKYLFRKEGQNVTLSCEQNLNHDAMYWYRQDPGQGLRLIYYSQIVNDFQKGDIAEGYSVSREKKESFPLTVTSAQKNPTAFYLCASSFSTGDPYNEQFFGPGTRLTVL.

The J gene is TRBJ2-7, the V gene TRBV6-5; the match to TRBD1 covers 8 bases. The CDR3 has 15 residues. Trimming at V came to 6 bases and at J to 0 bases, leaving 7 bases not matched to a gene. Germline loops: CDR1 MNHEY, CDR2 SVGAGI. The CDR3 nucleotides are TGTGCCAGCAGGACTTCAGGGGGCAACTCCTACGAGCAGTACTTC. This gives the protein CASRTSGGNSYEQYF.

This chain connects TRBV10-3 to TRBJ2-3; TRBD2 matches at 9 bases. V trimming: 4 bases; J trimming: 0 bases; junction bases outside the gene matches: 5. The CDR3 is 16 amino acids. The germline V gene encodes CDR1 ENHRY and CDR2 SYGVKD. In DNA, the CDR3 is TGTGCCATCAGTGCCAGAGCGGGGGGCAGCACAGATACGCAGTATTTT. Residues: CAISARAGGSTDTQYF.

In its sample, this clone was seen a few times. The genes are TRBV18 and TRBJ1-5, with a weak D call TRBD1 (6 bases). The germline V gene encodes CDR1 KGHSH and CDR2 LQKENI. The CDR3 sequence is 14 residues long. V was clipped by 0 bases and J by 8 bases, with 11 bases between them. In nucleotides, the CDR3 is TGTGCCAGCTCACCACCGGGGGACACGGAGCCCCAGCATTTT. Its translation: CASSPPGDTEPQHF.

The V and J genes are TRBV5-1 and TRBJ2-7; D unclear. This CDR3 spans 14 amino acids. Germline loops: CDR1 SGHRS, CDR2 YFSETQ. V lost 0 bases and J lost 0, with 7 bases in between. The CDR3 spells CASSLVTDSYEQYF. The CDR3, as DNA: TGCGCCAGCAGCTTGGTAACGGACTCCTACGAGCAGTACTTC.

The chain recombines TRBV4-2 with TRBJ2-7; 10 bases match TRBD2. Germline CDR1 LGHNA, CDR2 YNFKEQ. This CDR3 comprises 19 residues. Trimming at V came to 0 bases and at J to 2 bases, leaving 13 bases not matched to a gene. CDR3 bases: TGTGCCAGCAGCCAAGATGAGCCTTGGCGGACTAGCGGAACCTACGAGCAGTACTTC. Amino acids: CASSQDEPWRTSGTYEQYF.

CDR3 nucleotides: TGTGCCAGCACGGGAATAAGCTCCTACGAGCAGTACTTC. Translated: CASTGISSYEQYF. The chain carries TRBV3-1 (or the pseudogene TRBV3-2) and TRBJ2-7; D may be TRBD2 (5 bases). The CDR3 runs to 13 residues. Germline-derived CDR1 and CDR2 are LGHDT and YNNKEL (reference sequence). V was clipped by 7 bases and J by 0 bases, with 10 bases between them.

This clone has a handful of counts. This sequence joins TRBV12-3 or TRBV12-4 and TRBJ1-5; D gene unclear. V was clipped by 2 bases and J by 9 bases, with 11 bases between them. This CDR3 has 13 amino acids. Here the CDR3 reads CASSLPGEAPQHF. The DNA for the CDR3 is TGTGCCAGCAGTTTACCAGGCGAGGCGCCCCAGCATTTT.

This chain links TRBV5-1 with TRBJ2-2; 9 positions agree with TRBD2. The CDR3 contains 15 residues. V shed 3 bases and J 5 bases; nucleotides not matched to a gene: 5. Germline CDR1 SGHRS, CDR2 YFSETQ. CDR3 protein: CASSSEAGGTGELFF. The CDR3, as DNA: TGCGCCAGCAGCTCGGAAGCGGGAGGAACCGGGGAGCTGTTTTTT. Together with reference TRBV5-1 and TRBJ2-2, the CDR3 gives the full variable domain: KAGVTQTPRYLIKTRGQQVTLSCSPISGHRSVSWYQQTPGQGLQFLFEYFSETQRNKGNFPGRFSGRQFSNSRSEMNVSTLELGDSALYLCASSSEAGGTGELFFGEGSRLTVL.

This chain uses TRBV7-9 with TRBJ1-1; D is uncertain. The germline V gene has CDR1 SEHNR and CDR2 FQNEAQ (reference sequence). This CDR3 contains 15 residues. Trimming pared 1 base from V and 0 bases from J, leaving 9 bases between. The CDR3 DNA reads as TGTGCCAGCAGCTTAGGCAGAAGCGTGAACACTGAAGCTTTCTTT. It yields the protein CASSLGRSVNTEAFF.

The chain is built from TRBV5-8 and TRBJ2-1; D is perhaps TRBD1 (6 bases). The CDR3 has 17 residues. The germline gives CDR1 SGHTS, CDR2 YDEGEE. The germline V and J ends were trimmed by 4 bases and 3 bases, with 20 bases remaining between them. DNA of the CDR3: TGTGCCAGCAGCCCCTGGCTGGACAGTCTCTACTACAATGAGCAGTTCTTC. This encodes CASSPWLDSLYYNEQFF.

This clone was observed a handful of times. This sequence joins TRBV2 and TRBJ2-7, with 9 bases that match TRBD1. The CDR3 spans 12 residues. CDR1 and CDR2 from the germline V gene are SNHLY and FYNNEI. The V segment lost 6 bases and the J segment 4 bases; nucleotides outside the gene matches: 1. The CDR3 sequence: CASRTGGYEQYF. The DNA for the CDR3 is TGTGCCAGCAGGACAGGGGGGTACGAGCAGTACTTC.

This clone was detected a few times. V usage is TRBV2 and J usage is TRBJ2-5; 11 bases line up with TRBD1. The ends lost 4 bases at V and 5 bases at J; junction bases unmatched: 3. CDR1 and CDR2 (germline): SNHLY, FYNNEI. This CDR3 is built from 14 residues. CDR3 in amino acids: CASSAGTGGETQYF. The CDR3 DNA reads as TGTGCCAGCAGTGCCGGGACAGGGGGGGAGACCCAGTACTTC.

The V and J genes are TRBV12-2 and TRBJ2-4; TRBD1 was called by the table and not checked on the DNA. TRBV12-2 is an annotated pseudogene. CDR3 length: 20 amino acids. The CDR3 spells CASRLAQTGRTRYEENIQYF. Written as DNA, the CDR3 is TGTGCAAGTCGCTTAGCCCAGACAGGTCGGACGAGGTATGAGGAAAACATTCAGTACTTC.